What follows are 23 T cell receptor beta chains derived from one specimen sequenced in a study of T-cell reconstitution after alpha-beta-depleted transplantation in children. Unique molecular identifiers were used in preparing the TCRbeta library. TCRdb reprocessed the PCR reads with MiXCR, giving one entry per CDR3 protein. The sample lists around 450,000 distinct CDR3 sequences, about 10% occurring once. The sample here was PBMCs, taken before TCRalphabeta/CD19-depleted stem cell transplant. These receptors originate from a child aged 2 to 15 with inherited bone marrow failure, due to receive a stem cell transplant.

This clonotype was observed at least ten times. The chain joins TRBV7-9 to TRBJ2-7; 8 bases align to TRBD2. With V trimmed by 5 bases and J by 3 bases, 12 bases remained unmatched. Looked up from germline, CDR1 is SEHNR and CDR2 is FQNEAQ (reference sequence). CDR3 length: 16 residues. CDR3 in DNA: TGTGCCAGCAGCCCCACGGGGGGGACCAATCGCTACGAGCAGTACTTC. Translating it yields CASSPTGGTNRYEQYF. Full variable domain (outside the CDR3, taken from reference TRBV7-9 and TRBJ2-7): DTGVSQNPRHKITKRGQNVTFRCDPISEHNRLYWYRQTLGQGPEFLTYFQNEAQLEKSRLLSDRFSAERPKGSFSTLEIQRTEQGDSAMYLCASSPTGGTNRYEQYFGPGTRLTVT.

This clonotype was counted at least ten times. This sequence joins TRBV5-1 and TRBJ2-3; TRBD1 aligns across 10 bases. V lost 2 bases to trimming and J lost 4 bases; unmatched junction nucleotides: 4. The CDR3 extends over 15 amino acids. The germline V gene encodes CDR1 SGHRS and CDR2 YFSETQ. The CDR3 bases are TGCGCCAGCAGCTTAGGGACAGGGGCTTCAGATACGCAGTATTTT. It encodes CASSLGTGASDTQYF.

The rearrangement uses TRBV5-1 and TRBJ2-7; 10 nucleotides agree with TRBD1. Unmatched junction bases numbered 10, after V lost 5 bases and J lost 5 bases. The CDR3 has 15 amino acids. Looked up from germline, CDR1 is SGHRS and CDR2 is YFSETQ. The chain's CDR3 is CASSFSLGTGDEQYF. CDR3 coding DNA: TGCGCCAGCAGTTTTAGCCTCGGGACAGGGGACGAGCAGTACTTC. The full variable domain, its missing parts supplied by reference TRBV5-1 and TRBJ2-7, is KAGVTQTPRYLIKTRGQQVTLSCSPISGHRSVSWYQQTPGQGLQFLFEYFSETQRNKGNFPGRFSGRQFSNSRSEMNVSTLELGDSALYLCASSFSLGTGDEQYFGPGTRLTVT.

The chain uses TRBV6-1 and TRBJ2-7; TRBD2 agrees at 10 bases. The CDR3 consists of 15 residues. Germline V gene data show CDR1 as MNHNS and CDR2 as SASEGT. Trimming at V came to 4 bases and at J to 2 bases, leaving 5 bases not matched to a gene. Written as DNA, the CDR3 is TGTGCCAGCAGTGCCTGGCTAGCGGGGGCCTACGAGCAGTACTTC. The encoded protein is CASSAWLAGAYEQYF.

This clonotype was seen only once. The conserved final phenylalanine or tryptophan is absent from the CDR3, which likely points to a read error. The rearrangement uses TRBV29-1 and TRBJ1-1; no clear D. Trimming cost V 4 bases and J 7 bases, with 16 bases left between them. This CDR3 has 13 residues. Germline assignment: CDR1 SQVTM and CDR2 ANQGSEA. CDR3 DNA sequence: TGCAGCGTTGGCCCGGGCCTACCAAATGAAGCTTTCGTT. Its translation is CSVGPGLPNEAFV.

The chain carries TRBV19 and TRBJ2-1, with 8 bases lining up with TRBD1. Germline CDR1 and CDR2: LNHDA and SQIVND (reference sequence). This CDR3 has 17 amino acids. Trimming took 6 bases from V and 4 from J; bases not matched to a gene: 14. The CDR3 is CASSSSPGTGRYNEQFF. CDR3 nucleotides: TGTGCCAGTAGCTCCAGTCCCGGGACAGGAAGATACAATGAGCAGTTCTTC.

This clonotype was seen ten or more times. CDR3 nucleotides: TGTGCCACCTCTCGCTCGAGCGGAACCGGGGAGCTGTTTTTT. Residues: CATSRSSGTGELFF. The rearrangement uses TRBV27 and TRBJ2-2; weak D call: TRBD2 (5 bases). V lost 10 bases to trimming and J lost 5 bases, with 17 bases between them. The germline V gene has CDR1 MNHEY and CDR2 SMNVEV (reference sequence). The CDR3 loop spans 14 amino acids.

V usage is TRBV23-1 and J usage is TRBJ2-7, with 9 bases that match TRBD2. TRBV23-1 falls under the ORF class, with uncertain function. The CDR3 is 17 residues long. V shed 2 bases and J 2 bases; nucleotides not matched to a gene: 10. The DNA for the CDR3 is TGCGCCAGCAGTCAAACCTTTCGAGGACTAGCGCCCTACGAGCAGTACTTC. Protein sequence: CASSQTFRGLAPYEQYF.

This clonotype was observed many times. The V call is TRBV2, the J call TRBJ2-2; no clear D. Germline V CDR1 and CDR2: SNHLY, FYNNEI. The CDR3 spans 17 residues. The V end lost 6 bases, the J end lost 3 bases, and 20 bases lay between the germline ends. The CDR3 DNA sequence: TGTGCCAGCAGCTTCCCGGCTTACAGTGAGGACACCGGGGAGCTGTTTTTT. It is translated as CASSFPAYSEDTGELFF.

This clonotype was recorded at least ten times. J is TRBJ1-4 and V is TRBV12-3 or TRBV12-4; D may be TRBD1 (5 bases). Between the trimmed V and J ends, which lost 3 bases and 7 bases, there was a span of 15 bases. This CDR3 region has 15 residues. The CDR3 coding sequence is TGTGCCAGCAGTTTTGAGCAGGGCAGCAGTGAAAAACTGTTTTTT. Its protein product is CASSFEQGSSEKLFF.

The V and J genes are TRBV7-9 and TRBJ1-2, with TRBD1 as a possible D gene (6 bases). The CDR3 is 12 amino acids. V shed 5 bases and J shed 7 bases, with 11 bases lying between them. Germline CDR1 is SEHNR and CDR2 is FQNEAQ (reference sequence). CDR3 sequence reads: CASSGNRVGYTF. In DNA, the CDR3 is TGTGCCAGCAGCGGGAACAGGGTTGGCTACACCTTC.

This clonotype came up many times. The chain combines TRBV19 with TRBJ2-3; 7 bases are shared with TRBD1. Germline V lookup: CDR1 LNHDA, CDR2 SQIVND (reference sequence). J gave up 6 bases and V 6 bases, and 18 bases lay outside the gene matches. This CDR3 spans 17 amino acids. CDR3 DNA sequence: TGTGCCAGTAGCTTCAAACCCACGGACAGGTACCAGGATACGCAGTATTTT. It codes for CASSFKPTDRYQDTQYF.

This clonotype was picked up many times. The chain employs TRBV19 and TRBJ2-5; D not certain. Germline CDR1 LNHDA, CDR2 SQIVND (reference sequence). Deletions cut 10 bases from V and 5 bases from J, with 14 bases between. This CDR3 spans 12 amino acids. The CDR3 spells CATRTDLETQYF. The CDR3 DNA sequence: TGTGCCACTAGGACGGATCTGGAGACCCAGTACTTC.

Ten or more counts support this clonotype. The chain uses TRBV27 and TRBJ1-1, with D hard to call. Trimming took 3 bases from V and 2 from J, leaving 16 bases between them. The CDR3 consists of 16 residues. The V gene's germline CDR1 is MNHEY and CDR2 SMNVEV (reference sequence). The CDR3 DNA reads as TGTGCCAGCAGTTTGGTCGCCGGGGTTCAAAACACTGAAGCTTTCTTT. It codes for CASSLVAGVQNTEAFF.

This clonotype was recorded at least ten times. The chain joins TRBV4-3 to TRBJ2-7; D perhaps matches TRBD1 (6 bases). Trimming took 1 base from V and 4 from J, leaving 14 bases between them. Germline assignment: CDR1 LGHNA and CDR2 YSLEER. The CDR3 length is 15 residues. In DNA form, the CDR3 reads TGCGCCAGCAGCCAAGCTTTCGCAGGGGAATACGAGCAGTACTTC. Its protein product is CASSQAFAGEYEQYF.

This clonotype was recorded at least ten times. The gene calls are TRBV24-1 and TRBJ2-1; the match to TRBD1 covers 8 bases. This CDR3 spans 17 amino acids. Trimming took 1 base from V and 0 from J; bases not matched to a gene: 4. Per the germline V gene, CDR1 is KGHDR and CDR2 is SFDVKD. The DNA of the CDR3 is TGTGCCACCAGTGATTTTGGTGACAGGGGCTCCTACAATGAGCAGTTCTTC. Amino acids: CATSDFGDRGSYNEQFF.

In this sample, this clonotype turned up many times. The rearrangement uses TRBV15 and TRBJ2-1; no clear D. The CDR3 extends over 13 amino acids. Looked up from germline, CDR1 is LNHNV and CDR2 is YYDKDF (reference sequence). V was cut by 3 bases and J by 3 bases, with 6 bases left in between. The CDR3, as DNA: TGTGCCACCAGCAGCGGTAACTACAATGAGCAGTTCTTC. Its protein is CATSSGNYNEQFF. The full variable domain, rest sourced from reference TRBV15 and TRBJ2-1, is DAMVIQNPRYQVTQFGKPVTLSCSQTLNHNVMYWYQQKSSQAPKLLFHYYDKDFNNEADTPDNFQSRRPNTSFCFLDIRSPGLGDTAMYLCATSSGNYNEQFFGPGTRLTVL.

The V and J genes are TRBV29-1 and TRBJ2-3; D might be TRBD2 (7 bases). V was clipped by 3 bases and J by 4 bases, with 14 bases between them. CDR1 and CDR2 from the germline V gene are SQVTM and ANQGSEA. CDR3 length: 14 residues. CDR3 protein: CSVDQGGVPDTQYF. The CDR3, as DNA: TGCAGCGTTGATCAAGGGGGGGTTCCAGATACGCAGTATTTT.

This clonotype occurred many times. V is TRBV12-3 or TRBV12-4 and J is TRBJ2-7; a weak D match, TRBD2 (6 bases). V was cut by 5 bases and J by 1 base, with 21 bases left in between. The CDR3 length is 17 residues. CDR3 loop: CASSPKLPSGVSYEQYF. The CDR3 nucleotides are TGTGCCAGCAGTCCCAAACTTCCCTCGGGAGTGTCCTACGAGCAGTACTTC.

This clonotype was detected many times. The rearrangement links TRBV5-1 to TRBJ2-5; 11 bases agree with TRBD1. V trimming: 3 bases; J trimming: 4 bases; junction bases outside the gene matches: 2. Germline V gene lookup returns CDR1 SGHRS and CDR2 YFSETQ. This CDR3 is 14 amino acids long. The CDR3 sequence is CASSWDRGGETQYF. The CDR3 DNA reads TGCGCCAGCAGCTGGGACAGGGGGGGAGAGACCCAGTACTTC.

This clonotype was counted many times. The chain couples TRBV20-1 to TRBJ1-4, with D maybe TRBD1 (6 bases). CDR1 and CDR2 (germline): DFQATT, SNEGSKA (reference sequence). This CDR3 comprises 19 residues. V lost 4 bases and J 0 bases, leaving 24 bases between the germline ends. The CDR3 spells CSATGVLPFISATNEKLFF. The CDR3 DNA sequence: TGCAGTGCTACAGGGGTTCTTCCTTTTATTTCTGCAACTAATGAAAAACTGTTTTTT.

The chain links TRBV20-1 to TRBJ2-7; maybe TRBD1 (5 bases). The CDR3 sequence is 12 residues long. V lost 5 bases and J 3 bases, leaving 11 bases between the germline ends. Germline V lookup: CDR1 DFQATT, CDR2 SNEGSKA (reference sequence). The CDR3 DNA is TGCAGTGCTCCTGACAGCCTCTACGAGCAGTACTTC. The encoded protein is CSAPDSLYEQYF.

This clonotype has a count of ten or more. J is TRBJ2-1 and V is TRBV27; 7 bases fit TRBD2. V shed 5 bases, J shed 4 bases, and the junction held 14 bases outside the gene matches. The germline V gene has CDR1 MNHEY and CDR2 SMNVEV (reference sequence). CDR3 length: 17 residues. The DNA of the CDR3 is TGTGCCAGCAGTCCAAGTTGGGGGGAGGGCGCGTACAATGAGCAGTTCTTC. Encoded protein: CASSPSWGEGAYNEQFF.